A single sample is the source of the 12 T cell receptor beta chains below, sequenced in a study of monozygotic twins with inflammatory bowel disease (dated by TCRdb to 2018 to 2020). The method was 5' RACE. For sequencing, an Illumina HiSeq 2500 was employed. TCRdb reprocessed the public reads and reports one entry per CDR3 protein sequence, without DNA. The sample table on file contains some 150,000 distinct CDR3 sequences. The ten largest account for 2.4% of the sample. The source material was blood. All receptors come from a human donor with ulcerative colitis or Crohn's disease, or a healthy co-twin of an affected twin (not recorded which).

The chain recombines TRBV29-1 with TRBJ2-7; no DNA is available, so the TRBD1 call from TCRdb remains unchecked. Germline V gives CDR1 SQVTM, CDR2 ANQGSEA. The CDR3 is 13 residues long. The CDR3 loop reads CSSAGTGGNEQYF.

V usage is TRBV12-3 or TRBV12-4 and J usage is TRBJ2-1; the TCRdb D gene call, TRBD1, has no DNA to confirm it. This CDR3 contains 13 residues. This chain's CDR3 is CASTPPVRVEQFF.

The chain recombines TRBV7-9 with TRBJ2-7; TCRdb calls TRBD1, which cannot be checked without DNA. This CDR3 has 14 residues. The germline gives CDR1 SEHNR, CDR2 FQNEAQ (reference sequence). The CDR3 spells CASSFGQVSYEQYF.

This rearrangement joins TRBV3-1 to TRBJ2-7. Per germline, CDR1 LGHDT and CDR2 YNNKEL (reference sequence). This CDR3 comprises 11 residues. CDR3: CASTEGLEQYF.

This chain joins TRBV27 and TRBJ2-1; there is no DNA to check the TCRdb D call of TRBD2. The germline gives CDR1 MNHEY, CDR2 SMNVEV (reference sequence). The length of the CDR3 is 14 residues. CDR3: CASSGLLSYNEQFF.

V usage is TRBV7-2 and J usage is TRBJ2-1; TCRdb picks TRBD2, but there is no DNA to check that call. The CDR3 runs 16 residues. Per germline, CDR1 SGHTA and CDR2 FQGNSA. The chain's CDR3 is CASIRSGLAEINEQFF.

The chain recombines TRBV11-3 with TRBJ1-1. Germline V lookup: CDR1 SGHNT, CDR2 YENEEA. CDR3 length: 13 amino acids. This chain's CDR3 is CASSLAKGTEAFF.

The chain is built from TRBV6-1 and TRBJ2-1; TCRdb reports TRBD1, a call that lacks DNA to check it against. Germline-derived CDR1 and CDR2 are MNHNS and SASEGT. The CDR3 spans 15 residues. CDR3 region: CASSAGGQSYNEQFF.

The CDR3 protein is CSAGGTSGDIDTQYF. The rearrangement uses TRBV20-1 and TRBJ2-3; TCRdb's D call of TRBD2 is untestable without DNA. CDR1 and CDR2 (germline): DFQATT, SNEGSKA (reference sequence). The CDR3 totals 15 residues.

This chain links TRBV11-2 with TRBJ2-2; the D call from TCRdb, TRBD2, cannot be confirmed without DNA. CDR3 length: 17 amino acids. Germline CDR1 reads SGHAT; CDR2 reads FQNNGV. This CDR3 reads CASSTRLSGRGTGELFF.

CDR3 protein: CASSPDRGQPQHF. This rearrangement joins TRBV6-1 to TRBJ1-5; TCRdb designates TRBD1, a call that cannot be tested without DNA. This CDR3 comprises 13 residues. The germline V gene encodes CDR1 MNHNS and CDR2 SASEGT.

J is TRBJ2-1 and V is TRBV11-2. Germline V lookup: CDR1 SGHAT, CDR2 FQNNGV. CDR3 length: 16 amino acids. CDR3: CASSREMTSSYNEQFF.